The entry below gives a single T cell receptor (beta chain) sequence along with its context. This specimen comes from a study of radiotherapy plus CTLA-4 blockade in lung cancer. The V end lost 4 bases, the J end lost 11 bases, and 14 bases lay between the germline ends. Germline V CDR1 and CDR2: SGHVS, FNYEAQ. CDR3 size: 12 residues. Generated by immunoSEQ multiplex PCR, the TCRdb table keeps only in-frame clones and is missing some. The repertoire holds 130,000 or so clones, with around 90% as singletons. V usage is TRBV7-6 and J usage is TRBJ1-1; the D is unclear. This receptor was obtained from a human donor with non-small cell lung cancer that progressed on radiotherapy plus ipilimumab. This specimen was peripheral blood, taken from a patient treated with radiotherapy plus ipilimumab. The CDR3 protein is CASSSLGGRAFF. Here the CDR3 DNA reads TGTGCCAGCAGCTCTTTAGGAGGTCGGGCTTTCTTT. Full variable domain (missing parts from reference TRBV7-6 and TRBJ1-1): GAGVSQSPRYKVTKRGQDVALRCDPISGHVSLYWYRQALGQGPEFLTYFNYEAQQDKSGLPNDRFSAERPEGSISTLTIQRTEQRDSAMYRCASSSLGGRAFFGQGTRLTVV.